The 21 T cell receptor beta chains reported below all come from one sample, sequenced in a study of T cells in Graves' hyperthyroidism and ophthalmopathy. Amplified regions were TCR beta CDR3 sequences from RNA transcripts. Carried out on the TCR CDR3, a first-round RT-PCR used the HTBI primer set. TCRdb reanalysed the multiplex PCR reads using MiXCR and keeps one entry per CDR3 protein. The data hold hundreds of thousands of distinct CDR3 sequences, with roughly 15% observed a single time. The sample comprised blood. These receptor sequences come from a woman in her twenties or thirties with Graves' hyperthyroidism.

The rearrangement joins TRBV24-1 to TRBJ2-1; D gene ambiguous. V dropped 2 bases and J dropped 9 bases, with 13 bases sitting between them. CDR1 KGHDR and CDR2 SFDVKD come from the germline V gene. The CDR3 loop spans 14 amino acids. The CDR3 DNA follows: TGTGCCACCAGTGATTGGAAGGGCCGGAGTGAGCAGTTCTTC. This encodes CATSDWKGRSEQFF.

This clonotype turned up a few times. This chain joins TRBV30 and TRBJ1-5; TRBD1 matches at 7 bases. This CDR3 has 17 residues. CDR1 is GTSNPN and CDR2 is SVGIG in the germline V gene (reference sequence). Trimming cost V 2 bases and J 3 bases; bases outside gene matches: 13. The CDR3 DNA is TGTGCCTGGAGTATACACAAGGGCAGGGGGTTCAATCAGCCCCAGCATTTT. Protein: CAWSIHKGRGFNQPQHF.

This clonotype showed up just a few times. The J gene is TRBJ1-5, the V gene TRBV28, with 10 bases matching TRBD1. The V gene end was trimmed by 8 bases and the J gene end by 7 bases; junction bases not matched to a gene: 8. The length of the CDR3 is 14 residues. CDR1 MDHEN and CDR2 SYDVKM come from the germline V gene. The CDR3, as DNA: TGTGCCAGCCACGCGGGACAGGGGATCCAGCCCCAGCATTTT. It codes for CASHAGQGIQPQHF.

This clonotype was recorded at least ten times. The chain employs TRBV19 and TRBJ1-1; no reliable D call. The CDR3 is made up of 14 amino acids. The V and J ends lost 3 bases and 5 bases respectively, with 13 bases between them. CDR1 and CDR2 from the germline V gene are LNHDA and SQIVND (reference sequence). CDR3 in DNA: TGTGCCAGTAGTATGAGCCCGGTGGGTACTGAAGCTTTCTTT. Protein product: CASSMSPVGTEAFF.

The V call is TRBV19, the J call TRBJ1-1; 9 bases fit TRBD1. This CDR3 contains 16 residues. Trimming removed 10 bases from V and 8 bases from J; junction bases left unmatched: 20. Germline-derived CDR1 and CDR2 are LNHDA and SQIVND (reference sequence). CDR3 amino acids: CATWEGQGFFANEAFF. DNA for the CDR3: TGTGCCACCTGGGAGGGACAGGGTTTTTTCGCGAACGAAGCTTTCTTT.

The chain combines TRBV20-1 with TRBJ2-7, with 9 nucleotides matching TRBD2. CDR3 length: 13 amino acids. The trim removed 5 bases at V and 2 bases at J, leaving 4 bases unmatched. Germline V lookup: CDR1 DFQATT, CDR2 SNEGSKA (reference sequence). The CDR3 DNA follows: TGCAGTGCTGGACTAGCGTTCGCCTACGAGCAGTACTTC. As protein: CSAGLAFAYEQYF.

The chain combines TRBV29-1 with TRBJ1-2; a weak D match, TRBD1 (6 bases). V lost 1 base and J 5 bases, leaving 17 bases between the germline ends. The CDR3 consists of 15 residues. Germline V CDR1 and CDR2: SQVTM, ANQGSEA. CDR3 region: CSVEAPTRGAYGYTF. The CDR3 DNA follows: TGCAGCGTTGAAGCGCCCACGAGGGGGGCTTATGGCTACACCTTC.

The chain links TRBV28 to TRBJ2-1; D may match TRBD1 or TRBD2 (5 bases each). The CDR3 is 18 residues long. Germline CDR1 MDHEN, CDR2 SYDVKM. V was trimmed by 3 bases and J by 4 bases, leaving 22 bases between them. CDR3: CASSFRDPSRNKYNEQFF. The CDR3 coding sequence is TGTGCCAGCAGTTTTCGGGACCCTAGCCGAAATAAGTACAATGAGCAGTTCTTC.

This clonotype was counted ten times or more. This chain joins TRBV24-1 and TRBJ2-1; D may be TRBD1 or TRBD2 (5 bases each). The CDR3 covers 12 residues. V was cut by 11 bases and J by 5 bases, with 12 bases left in between. Germline V lookup: CDR1 KGHDR, CDR2 SFDVKD. The CDR3 sequence: CASRDANNEQFF. DNA for the CDR3: TGTGCCAGCCGGGACGCCAACAATGAGCAGTTCTTC.

Many counts were recorded for this clonotype. The CDR3 loop is CASSSDRAQAFF. The CDR3 DNA is TGTGCCAGCAGCTCTGACAGGGCTCAAGCTTTCTTT. The chain carries TRBV11-1 and TRBJ1-1, with TRBD1 matching 7 bases. The J segment lost 9 bases and the V segment lost 4 bases, leaving 5 bases of the junction unmatched. The CDR3 is 12 residues long. CDR1 SGHAT and CDR2 FQDESV come from the germline V gene (reference sequence).

This chain uses TRBV9 with TRBJ2-3; 8 bases are a match to TRBD2. J was trimmed by 4 bases and V by 2 bases; bases with no gene match: 9. Germline CDR1 is SGDLS and CDR2 is YYNGEE. This CDR3 has 16 residues. The CDR3 DNA is TGTGCCAGCAGCGTCGACTTAGCGGGAATCGCAGATACGCAGTATTTT. Its protein is CASSVDLAGIADTQYF. Full variable domain (missing parts from reference TRBV9 and TRBJ2-3): DSGVTQTPKHLITATGQRVTLRCSPRSGDLSVYWYQQSLDQGLQFLIQYYNGEERAKGNILERFSAQQFPDLHSELNLSSLELGDSALYFCASSVDLAGIADTQYFGPGTRLTVL.

This clonotype came up once. The rearrangement links TRBV24-1 to TRBJ1-2, with D unresolved. The CDR3 spans 11 residues. The V gene lost 6 bases and the J gene lost 7 bases, with 8 bases spanning the gap. Looked up from germline, CDR1 is KGHDR and CDR2 is SFDVKD. The CDR3 nucleotides read TGTGCCACCAGTCAGAGCAGTGGCTACACCTTC. Translating it yields CATSQSSGYTF.

The J gene is TRBJ2-5, the V gene TRBV2; 10 bases line up with TRBD2. Germline assignment: CDR1 SNHLY and CDR2 FYNNEI. V lost 2 bases to trimming and J lost 5 bases; unmatched junction nucleotides: 5. CDR3 length: 15 residues. Here the CDR3 DNA reads TGTGCCAGCAGTGAAACAGCGGGAGGGCCGGAGACCCAGTACTTC. As protein: CASSETAGGPETQYF.

This clonotype was seen a handful of times. This sequence joins TRBV20-1 and TRBJ1-5, with a weak D call TRBD1 (5 bases). CDR3 size: 13 residues. Per germline, CDR1 DFQATT and CDR2 SNEGSKA (reference sequence). Here the CDR3 reads CSFSGGGRQPQHF. The CDR3 DNA is TGCAGCTTTAGTGGGGGTGGACGACAGCCCCAGCATTTT.

In its sample, this clonotype was seen many times. The chain links TRBV7-2 to TRBJ2-5; tentative D call: TRBD2 (6 bases). The germline gives CDR1 SGHTA, CDR2 FQGNSA. The V end was cut by 7 bases, the J end by 4 bases, with 16 bases between. CDR3 length: 14 amino acids. The CDR3 region has the DNA TGTGCCAGCACCAGAAGTGGGGGAGGAGAGACCCAGTACTTC. Protein sequence: CASTRSGGGETQYF. Full variable domain (rest looked up from reference TRBV7-2 and TRBJ2-5): GAGVSQSPSNKVTEKGKDVELRCDPISGHTALYWYRQSLGQGLEFLIYFQGNSAPDKSGLPSDRFSAERTGGSVSTLTIQRTQQEDSAVYLCASTRSGGGETQYFGPGTRLLVL.

This clonotype has a count of ten or more. V usage is TRBV7-6 and J usage is TRBJ2-5, with a tentative D call TRBD1 (6 bases). The V gene's germline CDR1 is SGHVS and CDR2 FNYEAQ. The CDR3 length is 14 residues. The V end was cut by 5 bases, the J end by 2 bases, with 12 bases between. CDR3 DNA: TGTGCCAGCAGCCTTACAGGGTTTCAAGAGACCCAGTACTTC. Translation: CASSLTGFQETQYF.

Ten or more counts support this clonotype. The rearrangement uses TRBV7-8 and TRBJ2-2; no definite D call. The ends were cut back, 5 bases at V and 2 bases at J, with 18 bases in the middle. The CDR3 contains 17 residues. From germline, CDR1 is SGHVS and CDR2 FQNEAQ. The CDR3 DNA sequence: TGTGCCAGCAGCACCCGTGCTGGCCAGCAAAACACCGGGGAGCTGTTTTTT. It yields the protein CASSTRAGQQNTGELFF. The full variable domain, in which reference TRBV7-8 and TRBJ2-2 provide the parts outside the CDR3, is GAGVSQSPRYKVAKRGQDVALRCDPISGHVSLFWYQQALGQGPEFLTYFQNEAQLDKSGLPSDRFFAERPEGSVSTLKIQRTQQEDSAVYLCASSTRAGQQNTGELFFGEGSRLTVL.

This clonotype was counted a few times. The chain is built from TRBV11-2 and TRBJ1-5, with a weak D call TRBD1 (6 bases). The CDR3 runs 19 residues. V was shortened by 6 bases and J by 4 bases, with 28 bases between the two germline ends. Looked up from germline, CDR1 is SGHAT and CDR2 is FQNNGV. CDR3 sequence: CASSPNGGGVYGFNQPQHF. The CDR3 region has the DNA TGTGCCAGCAGTCCAAATGGGGGCGGGGTTTACGGTTTTAATCAGCCCCAGCATTTT. Together with reference TRBV11-2 and TRBJ1-5, the CDR3 gives the full variable domain: EAGVAQSPRYKIIEKRQSVAFWCNPISGHATLYWYQQILGQGPKLLIQFQNNGVVDDSQLPKDRFSAERLKGVDSTLKIQPAKLEDSAVYLCASSPNGGGVYGFNQPQHFGDGTRLSIL.

This clonotype was seen at least ten times. The chain employs TRBV28 and TRBJ1-1; 7 nucleotides agree with TRBD1. CDR3 length: 16 residues. V was clipped by 2 bases and J by 2 bases; unmatched bases: 8. Germline V CDR1 and CDR2: MDHEN, SYDVKM. CDR3 nucleotides: TGTGCCAGCAGTTTAGTCCCGGGACAGAGCAACACTGAAGCTTTCTTT. Encoded protein: CASSLVPGQSNTEAFF. Looking up the rest from reference TRBV28 and TRBJ1-1 gives the full variable domain: DVKVTQSSRYLVKRTGEKVFLECVQDMDHENMFWYRQDPGLGLRLIYFSYDVKMKEKGDIPEGYSVSREKKERFSLILESASTNQTSMYLCASSLVPGQSNTEAFFGQGTRLTVV.

This clonotype was seen ten or more times. This rearrangement joins TRBV28 to TRBJ1-5; 8 bases are a match to TRBD1. The CDR3 is made up of 16 amino acids. The J segment lost 3 bases and the V segment lost 1 base, leaving 5 bases of the junction unmatched. CDR1 and CDR2 (germline): MDHEN, SYDVKM. As DNA, the CDR3 is TGTGCCAGCAGTTTATATGGACAGGGATTCAATCAGCCCCAGCATTTT. It translates to CASSLYGQGFNQPQHF.

There are many counts of this clonotype. The rearrangement uses TRBV7-2 and TRBJ2-3; 7 bases are shared with TRBD1. CDR1 and CDR2 from the germline V gene are SGHTA and FQGNSA. The CDR3 sequence is 14 residues long. V dropped 5 bases and J dropped 2; count of bases not matched to a gene: 4. The CDR3 reads CASSRGQPTDTQYF. CDR3 nucleotides: TGTGCCAGCAGCCGGGGACAGCCCACAGATACGCAGTATTTT. Full variable domain (missing parts from reference TRBV7-2 and TRBJ2-3): GAGVSQSPSNKVTEKGKDVELRCDPISGHTALYWYRQSLGQGLEFLIYFQGNSAPDKSGLPSDRFSAERTGGSVSTLTIQRTQQEDSAVYLCASSRGQPTDTQYFGPGTRLTVL.